This T cell receptor (beta chain) appears in the sequencing data of a study of T cell repertoires in cytomegalovirus infection. Across the study: Public TCR beta signatures were indicative of both CMV infection and a matching HLA type.

Trimming left V 0 bases short and J 2 bases short, with 26 bases between. CDR3 length: 19 residues. CDR1 is DFQATT and CDR2 is SNEGSKA in the germline V gene (reference sequence). TCRdb passed the reads through MiXCR, listing each CDR3 protein once. The repertoire consists of 310,000 or so distinct CDR3 sequences, with around 9.6% occurring once and the leading ten covering approximately 2.3%. Broader study findings: Public TCR beta family frequency separated CMV-and-HLA carriers, including in an independent cohort. The study found HLA-C-restricted CMV-specific TCR beta clonotypes dominating the ex vivo response.

This clonotype was picked up one time. What it binds is unknown. The sample consisted of PBMCs. This clonotype was sampled from a human donor in good health (CMV status not recorded). Some clones in this sample may be carry-over from other donors' samples. The chain has TRBV20-1 and TRBJ2-7; D is perhaps TRBD1 (6 bases). The CDR3 loop reads CSARDRTGQPDGVAYEQYF. In DNA, the CDR3 is TGCAGTGCTAGAGACCGAACCGGACAGCCAGACGGGGTTGCCTACGAGCAGTACTTC.